In its sample, the clone carrying this T cell receptor beta chain was seen a few times. The antigen remains unidentified. This entry belongs to a study of regulatory dendritic cells for organ transplantation. Study observations and caveats: Regulatory dendritic cells appeared to expand memory CD8+ clones less than mature ones. Memory T cells were less diverse than naive, with memory CD8+ most oligoclonal. Among resting subsets, memory CD8+ cells contained the most alloreactive clonotypes.

The CDR3 consists of 16 residues. Trimming removed 0 bases from V and 2 bases from J, with 13 bases in between. CDR1 LGHNA and CDR2 YSLEER come from the germline V gene. Clones were sequenced by immunoSEQ multiplex PCR, and TCRdb holds only the in-frame ones, with some missing. The profile covers 30,000 or so clones, with more than 70% appearing a single time and 0.4% to 0.5% taken by the ten largest. Source material: naive CD8+ T cells from blood. The subset denotes: CD45RA+ naive T cells. The TCR was taken from a human donor in good health. V and J are TRBV4-3 and TRBJ1-1; tentatively, D is TRBD1 (6 bases). CDR3 sequence: CASSQDTAGVNTEAFF. The DNA of the CDR3 is TGCGCCAGCAGCCAAGACACTGCAGGGGTAAACACTGAAGCTTTCTTT.